These 11 T cell receptor beta chains originate from one sample sequenced in a study of T cell responses to AZD1222 COVID-19 vaccine. Generated by immunoSEQ multiplex PCR, the TCRdb table keeps only in-frame clones and is missing some. The sample lists 95,000 to 110,000 clones; 80% to 90% were seen once. The sequenced sample was peripheral blood, obtained on day 0 of AZD1222 vaccination. Receptors were obtained from an adult in good health.

This chain uses TRBV7-2 with TRBJ1-2; D is unresolved. Germline-derived CDR1 and CDR2 are SGHTA and FQGNSA. Between the trimmed V and J ends, which lost 6 bases and 0 bases, there was a span of 11 bases. The CDR3 runs to 14 residues. CDR3 bases: TGTGCCAGCAGACGGTGGGCACCTAACTATGGCTACACCTTC. It codes for CASRRWAPNYGYTF.

This clone has just one count. V gene TRBV5-1 combines with J gene TRBJ2-1; 12 positions match TRBD2. The CDR3 totals 16 residues. V trimming: 4 bases; J trimming: 7 bases; junction bases outside the gene matches: 9. In germline, CDR1 is SGHRS, CDR2 YFSETQ. Here the CDR3 reads CASSPHLAGGENEQFF. CDR3 DNA: TGCGCCAGCAGCCCCCACCTAGCGGGAGGGGAAAATGAGCAGTTCTTC.

J is TRBJ2-1 and V is TRBV5-1; 11 nucleotides match TRBD2. The CDR3 loop spans 16 amino acids. The germline CDR1 and CDR2 sequences are SGHRS and YFSETQ. J gave up 7 bases and V 1 base, and 7 bases lay outside the gene matches. CDR3 coding DNA: TGCGCCAGCAGCTTGTTGGCTACTAGCGGGAGAAATGAGCAGTTCTTC. It yields the protein CASSLLATSGRNEQFF.

This clone occurred a few times. CDR3 loop: CATRGDSNQPQHF. CDR3 nucleotide sequence: TGTGCCACCAGGGGGGACTCCAATCAGCCCCAGCATTTT. The chain combines TRBV10-3 with TRBJ1-5; 7 bases fit TRBD1. V lost 10 bases to trimming and J lost 3 bases; unmatched junction nucleotides: 6. Germline V gene sequence: CDR1 ENHRY, CDR2 SYGVKD. CDR3 length: 13 residues.

This chain links TRBV12-3 or TRBV12-4 with TRBJ1-1; maybe TRBD1 (6 bases). Between the trimmed V and J ends, which lost 3 bases and 11 bases, there was a span of 13 bases. The CDR3 contains 12 residues. CDR3 bases: TGTGCCAGCAGTTTTAACTCAGGGGAGGCTTTCTTT. Amino acid sequence: CASSFNSGEAFF.

This clone was seen only once. With a much larger clone just one base away, this may be a read error. The V and J genes are TRBV3-1 (or the pseudogene TRBV3-2) and TRBJ1-5; D is unclear. Germline V lookup: CDR1 LGHDT, CDR2 YNNKEL (reference sequence). This CDR3 has 13 amino acids. V was trimmed by 4 bases and J by 0 bases, leaving 4 bases between them. The CDR3 protein is CASSLYSNQPQHF. Here the CDR3 DNA reads TGTGCCAGCAGCCTTTATAGCAATCAGCCCCAGCATTTT.

This chain links TRBV5-1 with TRBJ2-6, with a tentative D call TRBD2 (5 bases). Trimming removed 0 bases at V and 0 bases at J, with 7 bases between. This CDR3 comprises 16 residues. Germline-derived CDR1 and CDR2 are SGHRS and YFSETQ. The CDR3 sequence: CASSLEAGSGANVLTF. The CDR3 DNA sequence: TGCGCCAGCAGCTTGGAGGCGGGCTCTGGGGCCAACGTCCTGACTTTC.

The chain is built from TRBV30 and TRBJ1-4; TRBD1 might be the D (5 bases). The germline V gene has CDR1 GTSNPN and CDR2 SVGIG (reference sequence). CDR3 length: 14 residues. Deletions cut 3 bases from V and 12 bases from J, with 20 bases between. The CDR3 reads CAWSGGDPAEQLFF. The CDR3 nucleotides are TGTGCCTGGAGCGGTGGGGACCCTGCCGAACAACTGTTTTTT.

The chain has TRBV19 and TRBJ1-4; 11 nucleotides line up with TRBD1. CDR1 is LNHDA, CDR2 SQIVND, per germline (reference sequence). The CDR3 is made up of 18 amino acids. The V and J ends lost 4 bases and 3 bases, in that order; junction bases with no gene match: 10. The CDR3 here is CASSTRTGGAKANEKLFF. The CDR3 DNA reads TGTGCCAGTAGTACGCGGACAGGGGGCGCAAAAGCTAATGAAAAACTGTTTTTT.

The chain uses TRBV16 and TRBJ2-7, with D uncertain. Germline lookup yields CDR1 KGHSY and CDR2 FQNENV. This CDR3 has 11 amino acids. The V end lost 0 bases, the J end lost 3 bases, and 0 bases lay between the germline ends. The CDR3 is CASSQSYEQYF. Written as DNA, the CDR3 is TGTGCCAGCAGCCAATCCTACGAGCAGTACTTC.

This clone was found once. J is TRBJ2-3 and V is TRBV5-5; D ambiguous. This CDR3 contains 14 residues. Trimming removed 1 base at V and 8 bases at J, with 14 bases between. Germline V lookup: CDR1 SGHKS, CDR2 YYEKEE (reference sequence). The chain's CDR3 is CASSLTAARGTQYF. The CDR3 nucleotides are TGTGCCAGCAGCTTGACGGCAGCCCGTGGTACGCAGTATTTT.